A single sample is the source of the 21 T cell receptor beta chains below, sequenced in a study of cytomegalovirus exposure and HLA in healthy donors. It was with 60 Vbeta and 13 Jbeta primers that the PCR ran. Profiled with immunoSEQ multiplex PCR; TCRdb holds only in-frame clones, not every one. The table has some 110,000 clones, approximately 78% seen once. The sequenced material came from PBMCs. The receptors shown here come from a woman aged 40 to 50 in good health and CMV-seronegative.

The V call is TRBV28, the J call TRBJ1-5; TRBD1 matches at 9 bases. Trimming cost V 8 bases and J 5 bases; bases outside gene matches: 4. In germline, CDR1 is MDHEN, CDR2 SYDVKM. The CDR3 contains 13 residues. CDR3 region: CASGGQGHQPQHF. CDR3 sequence (DNA): TGTGCCAGCGGGGGACAGGGTCATCAGCCCCAGCATTTT.

The chain employs TRBV29-1 and TRBJ2-7, with D perhaps TRBD1 (6 bases). This CDR3 is 13 amino acids long. Germline CDR1 and CDR2: SQVTM and ANQGSEA. The germline V and J ends were trimmed by 6 bases and 4 bases, with 16 bases remaining between them. CDR3 DNA sequence: TGCAGCGTAAATACAGGGTTTCCGTACGAGCAGTACTTC. Its protein product is CSVNTGFPYEQYF.

CDR3 sequence reads: CASSTRVFSLKNIQYF. Written as DNA, the CDR3 is TGTGCCAGCAGCACCCGGGTGTTTTCCCTAAAAAACATTCAGTACTTC. The chain employs TRBV4-2 and TRBJ2-4; D remains ambiguous. There are 16 residues in the CDR3. Deletions cut 5 bases from V and 4 bases from J, with 18 bases between. The germline CDR1 and CDR2 sequences are LGHNA and YNFKEQ.

The chain uses TRBV5-8 and TRBJ2-7; D possibly corresponds to TRBD1 (5 bases). V dropped 3 bases and J dropped 1 base, with 14 bases sitting between them. The CDR3 is 15 amino acids. Germline lookup yields CDR1 SGHTS and CDR2 YDEGEE. CDR3 bases: TGTGCCAGCAGCTGGACCTACCAGGGATCCTACGAGCAGTACTTC. Its protein is CASSWTYQGSYEQYF.

This clone was counted a few times. The rearrangement links TRBV7-2 to TRBJ2-7, with D maybe TRBD2 (6 bases). The germline CDR1 and CDR2 sequences are SGHTA and FQGNSA. Trimming cost V 1 base and J 3 bases, with 13 bases left between them. This CDR3 spans 15 amino acids. The CDR3, as DNA: TGTGCCAGCAGCTTAGTAACGGGAGTCGACTACGAGCAGTACTTC. Its protein is CASSLVTGVDYEQYF. Complete variable domain (other parts from reference TRBV7-2 and TRBJ2-7): GAGVSQSPSNKVTEKGKDVELRCDPISGHTALYWYRQSLGQGLEFLIYFQGNSAPDKSGLPSDRFSAERTGGSVSTLTIQRTQQEDSAVYLCASSLVTGVDYEQYFGPGTRLTVT.

The chain combines TRBV5-6 with TRBJ2-5; 7 bases align to TRBD1. CDR3 length: 15 residues. CDR1 is SGHDT and CDR2 is YYEEEE in the germline V gene. V shed 3 bases, J shed 1 base, and the junction held 6 bases outside the gene matches. CDR3 in DNA: TGTGCCAGCAGCTCCTCTACAGGGGTCCAAGAGACCCAGTACTTC. Amino acid sequence: CASSSSTGVQETQYF.

The rearrangement joins TRBV5-5 to TRBJ1-2; TRBD1 might be the D (5 bases). This CDR3 comprises 14 residues. V was pared by 4 bases and J by 4 bases, with 14 bases between. Germline V gives CDR1 SGHKS, CDR2 YYEKEE (reference sequence). Here the CDR3 DNA reads TGTGCCAGCAGCCGTGTGGGGGGGGGCTATGGCTACACCTTC. Its protein product is CASSRVGGGYGYTF.

Here the CDR3 reads CASSIGLAGNNEQFF. The CDR3 DNA follows: TGTGCCAGTAGTATAGGACTAGCGGGAAACAATGAGCAGTTCTTC. The J gene is TRBJ2-1, the V gene TRBV19; the match to TRBD2 covers 11 bases. Germline V gene sequence: CDR1 LNHDA, CDR2 SQIVND (reference sequence). The CDR3 has 15 residues. After removal of 1 base from V and 5 bases from J, the junction contained 1 base not matched to a gene.

V gene TRBV28 combines with J gene TRBJ2-1; perhaps TRBD2 as D (6 bases). The V gene's germline CDR1 is MDHEN and CDR2 SYDVKM. The CDR3 spans 15 residues. Trimming took 5 bases from V and 8 from J, leaving 19 bases between them. The CDR3 region is CASSPGLGYMDEQFF. The CDR3 nucleotides are TGTGCCAGCAGTCCGGGACTTGGATATATGGATGAGCAGTTCTTC.

The CDR3, as DNA: TGTGCCAGCAGCCTAGAGGTCTACCGGGAGCCTGAAGCTTTCTTT. It encodes CASSLEVYREPEAFF. The chain combines TRBV28 with TRBJ1-1; D gene uncertain. The CDR3 runs to 15 residues. V lost 6 bases, J lost 6 bases, and 20 bases lay in between. Germline V lookup: CDR1 MDHEN, CDR2 SYDVKM.

The genes are TRBV15 and TRBJ2-2; a possible D gene is TRBD2 (6 bases). The CDR3 is 15 residues long. Trimming took off 0 bases at V and 7 bases at J, with 12 bases between the two ends. Per germline, CDR1 LNHNV and CDR2 YYDKDF (reference sequence). DNA of the CDR3: TGTGCCACCAGCAGAGAAGGGAGGCGGGGCGGGGAGCTGTTTTTT. Translated: CATSREGRRGGELFF.

The chain is built from TRBV7-3 and TRBJ2-5; 7 bases are shared with TRBD2. This CDR3 spans 13 amino acids. Trimming took 0 bases from V and 6 from J; bases not matched to a gene: 1. Germline V gene sequence: CDR1 SGHTA, CDR2 FQGTGA. CDR3 region: CASSLTTSQTQYF. Here the CDR3 DNA reads TGTGCCAGCAGCTTAACGACTAGCCAGACCCAGTACTTC.

V gene TRBV6-4 combines with J gene TRBJ2-7; no firm D call. The germline gives CDR1 MRHNA, CDR2 SNTAGT. V was clipped by 8 bases and J by 2 bases, with 25 bases between them. CDR3 length: 17 residues. The CDR3 protein is CASPSLWADLQPYEQYF. DNA of the CDR3: TGTGCCAGCCCTTCCCTATGGGCCGACCTACAACCCTACGAGCAGTACTTC.

The rearrangement links TRBV28 to TRBJ1-5; D unclear. This CDR3 region has 13 residues. V was pared by 5 bases and J by 0 bases, with 5 bases between. Looked up from germline, CDR1 is MDHEN and CDR2 is SYDVKM. The CDR3 sequence: CASSGGSNQPQHF. The CDR3 DNA is TGTGCCAGCAGTGGAGGTAGCAATCAGCCCCAGCATTTT.

The chain recombines TRBV18 with TRBJ2-1; 13 bases match TRBD2. The ends lost 3 bases at V and 6 bases at J; junction bases unmatched: 2. The V gene's germline CDR1 is KGHSH and CDR2 LQKENI. The CDR3 loop spans 15 amino acids. The CDR3 DNA reads TGTGCCAGCTCACCCCGGACTAGCGGGAGCAATGAGCAGTTCTTC. It yields the protein CASSPRTSGSNEQFF.

This clone appeared once. V is TRBV7-3 and J is TRBJ2-3; weak D call: TRBD2 (7 bases). Trimming left V 4 bases short and J 6 bases short, with 20 bases between. The germline V gene encodes CDR1 SGHTA and CDR2 FQGTGA. There are 16 residues in the CDR3. DNA of the CDR3: TGTGCCAGCAGCTCCGGTAGTCGCGGGGGCGCGGATACGCAGTATTTT. Amino acid sequence: CASSSGSRGGADTQYF. Supplemented by reference TRBV7-3 and TRBJ2-3, the full variable domain reads GAGVSQTPSNKVTEKGKYVELRCDPISGHTALYWYRQSLGQGPEFLIYFQGTGAADDSGLPNDRFFAVRPEGSVSTLKIQRTERGDSAVYLCASSSGSRGGADTQYFGPGTRLTVL.

This clone was detected a few times. This sequence joins TRBV13 and TRBJ2-1; TRBD2 aligns across 8 bases. CDR3 length equals 15 residues. Germline CDR1 is PRHDT and CDR2 is FYEKMQ (reference sequence). J was trimmed by 8 bases and V by 4 bases; bases with no gene match: 10. For the CDR3, the DNA is TGTGCCAGCAGCTGGGGACTAGAGGTCCTCCATGAGCAGTTCTTC. This sequence encodes CASSWGLEVLHEQFF. The whole variable domain, filled in from reference TRBV13 and TRBJ2-1, reads AAGVIQSPRHLIKEKRETATLKCYPIPRHDTVYWYQQGPGQDPQFLISFYEKMQSDKGSIPDRFSAQQFSDYHSELNMSSLELGDSALYFCASSWGLEVLHEQFFGPGTRLTVL.

The V and J genes are TRBV29-1 and TRBJ2-1; 8 bases agree with TRBD1. Germline CDR1 and CDR2: SQVTM and ANQGSEA. V dropped 0 bases and J dropped 5; count of bases not matched to a gene: 6. The length of the CDR3 is 15 residues. The CDR3 sequence is CSVEDPKQGDNEQFF. The DNA of the CDR3 is TGCAGCGTTGAAGATCCGAAACAGGGGGACAATGAGCAGTTCTTC.

V usage is TRBV7-8 and J usage is TRBJ1-5; 10 bases fit TRBD1. Germline-derived CDR1 and CDR2 are SGHVS and FQNEAQ. This CDR3 has 15 amino acids. The junction had 4 bases not matched to a gene; V was cut back by 5 bases and J by 3 bases. For the CDR3, the DNA is TGTGCCAGCAGCCGTAGACAGGGGGCCAATCAGCCCCAGCATTTT. The encoded protein is CASSRRQGANQPQHF.

This clone was seen only once. V is TRBV14 and J is TRBJ1-6, with D possibly TRBD1 on 5 matching bases. This CDR3 is 14 amino acids long. Germline V gene lookup returns CDR1 SGHDN and CDR2 FVKESK. Trimming removed 0 bases at V and 9 bases at J, with 9 bases between. The CDR3 here is CASSQDFGGSPLHF. In nucleotides, the CDR3 is TGTGCCAGCAGCCAAGATTTCGGGGGTTCACCCCTCCACTTT.

The V and J genes are TRBV29-1 and TRBJ1-2, with 11 bases identical to TRBD1. This CDR3 has 12 amino acids. Looked up from germline, CDR1 is SQVTM and CDR2 is ANQGSEA. J was trimmed by 8 bases and V by 7 bases; bases with no gene match: 6. As DNA, the CDR3 is TGCAGCGCTGGACAGGGGGCGCGGGGCTACACCTTC. Amino acid sequence: CSAGQGARGYTF.